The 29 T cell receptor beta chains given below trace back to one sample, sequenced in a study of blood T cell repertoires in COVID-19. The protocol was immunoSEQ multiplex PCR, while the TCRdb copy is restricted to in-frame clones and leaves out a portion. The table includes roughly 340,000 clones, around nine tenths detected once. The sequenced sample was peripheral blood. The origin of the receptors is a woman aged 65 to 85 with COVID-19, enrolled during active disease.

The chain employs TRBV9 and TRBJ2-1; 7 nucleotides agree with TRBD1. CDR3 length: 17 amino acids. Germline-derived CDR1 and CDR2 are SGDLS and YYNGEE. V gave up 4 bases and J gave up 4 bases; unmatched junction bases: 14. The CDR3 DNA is TGTGCCAGCAGCCCCCGGGACAGCGGCCCCTTGTACAATGAGCAGTTCTTC. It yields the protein CASSPRDSGPLYNEQFF.

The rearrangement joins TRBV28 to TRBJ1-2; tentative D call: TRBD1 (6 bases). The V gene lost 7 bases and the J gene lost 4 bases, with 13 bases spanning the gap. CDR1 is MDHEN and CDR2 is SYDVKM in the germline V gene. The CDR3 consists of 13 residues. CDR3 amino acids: CASTAGGAYGYTF. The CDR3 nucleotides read TGTGCCAGCACAGCCGGGGGGGCCTATGGCTACACCTTC.

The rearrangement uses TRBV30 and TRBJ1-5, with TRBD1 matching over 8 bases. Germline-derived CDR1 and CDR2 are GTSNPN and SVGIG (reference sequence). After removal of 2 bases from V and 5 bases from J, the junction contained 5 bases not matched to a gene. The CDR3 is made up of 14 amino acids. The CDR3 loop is CAWSRDRGYQPQHF. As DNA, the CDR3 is TGTGCCTGGAGTAGAGACAGGGGCTATCAGCCCCAGCATTTT.

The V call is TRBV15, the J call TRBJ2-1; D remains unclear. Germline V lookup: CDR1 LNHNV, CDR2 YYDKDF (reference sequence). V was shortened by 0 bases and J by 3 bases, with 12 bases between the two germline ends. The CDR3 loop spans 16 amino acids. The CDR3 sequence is CATSRDAGFIYNEQFF. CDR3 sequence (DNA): TGTGCCACCAGCAGAGATGCAGGCTTCATCTACAATGAGCAGTTCTTC.

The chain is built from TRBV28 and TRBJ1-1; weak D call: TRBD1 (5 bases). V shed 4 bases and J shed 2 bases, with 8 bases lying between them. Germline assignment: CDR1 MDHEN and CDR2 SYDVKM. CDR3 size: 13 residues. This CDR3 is CASSYGGNTEAFF. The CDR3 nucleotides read TGTGCCAGCAGTTACGGGGGAAACACTGAAGCTTTCTTT. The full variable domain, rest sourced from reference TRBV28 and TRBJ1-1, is DVKVTQSSRYLVKRTGEKVFLECVQDMDHENMFWYRQDPGLGLRLIYFSYDVKMKEKGDIPEGYSVSREKKERFSLILESASTNQTSMYLCASSYGGNTEAFFGQGTRLTVV.

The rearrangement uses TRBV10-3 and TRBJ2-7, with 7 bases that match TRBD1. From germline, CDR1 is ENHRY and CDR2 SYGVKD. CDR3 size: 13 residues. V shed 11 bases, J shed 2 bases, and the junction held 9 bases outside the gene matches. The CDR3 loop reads CAAGPDRAYEQYF. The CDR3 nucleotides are TGTGCCGCAGGGCCCGACAGGGCCTACGAGCAGTACTTC.

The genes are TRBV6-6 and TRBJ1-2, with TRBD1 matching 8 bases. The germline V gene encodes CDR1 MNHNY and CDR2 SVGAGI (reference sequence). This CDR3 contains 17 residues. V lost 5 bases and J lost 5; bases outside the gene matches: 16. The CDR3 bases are TGTGCCAGCAGTCCCGGGACAGGAGGCCGAAGAGGGTATGGCTACACCTTC. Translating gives CASSPGTGGRRGYGYTF.

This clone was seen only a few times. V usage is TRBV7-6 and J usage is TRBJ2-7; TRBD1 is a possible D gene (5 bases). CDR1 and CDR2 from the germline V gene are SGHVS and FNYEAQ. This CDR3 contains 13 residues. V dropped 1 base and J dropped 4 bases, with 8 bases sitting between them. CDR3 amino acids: CASSLGGYYEQYF. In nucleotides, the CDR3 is TGTGCCAGCAGCTTAGGGGGCTATTACGAGCAGTACTTC.

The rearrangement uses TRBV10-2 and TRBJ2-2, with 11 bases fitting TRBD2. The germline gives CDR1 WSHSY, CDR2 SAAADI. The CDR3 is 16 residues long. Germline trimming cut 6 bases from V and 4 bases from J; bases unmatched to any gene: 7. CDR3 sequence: CASSRLAGRVTGELFF. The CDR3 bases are TGCGCCAGCAGCAGACTAGCGGGGAGGGTCACCGGGGAGCTGTTTTTT.

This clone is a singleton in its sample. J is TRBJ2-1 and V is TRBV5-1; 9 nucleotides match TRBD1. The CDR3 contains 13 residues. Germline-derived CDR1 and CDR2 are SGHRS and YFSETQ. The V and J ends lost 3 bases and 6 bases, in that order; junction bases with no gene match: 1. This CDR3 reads CASSSDRGNEQFF. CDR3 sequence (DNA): TGCGCCAGCAGCTCGGACAGGGGCAATGAGCAGTTCTTC.

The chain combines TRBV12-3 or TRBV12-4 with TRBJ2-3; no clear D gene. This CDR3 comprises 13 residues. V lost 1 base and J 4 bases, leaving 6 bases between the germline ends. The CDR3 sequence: CASSLDSPDTQYF. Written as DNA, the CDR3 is TGTGCCAGCAGTTTAGACTCCCCAGATACGCAGTATTTT.

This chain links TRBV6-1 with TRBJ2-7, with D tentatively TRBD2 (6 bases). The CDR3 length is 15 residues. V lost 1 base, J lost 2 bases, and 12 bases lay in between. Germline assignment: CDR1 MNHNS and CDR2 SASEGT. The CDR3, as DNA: TGTGCCAGCAGTGAAGTTGGGGGGATCACCTACGAGCAGTACTTC. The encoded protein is CASSEVGGITYEQYF.

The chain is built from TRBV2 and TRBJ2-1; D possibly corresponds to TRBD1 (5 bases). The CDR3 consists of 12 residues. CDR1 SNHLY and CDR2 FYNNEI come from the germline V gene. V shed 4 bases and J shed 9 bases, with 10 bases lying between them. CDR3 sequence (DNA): TGTGCCAGCAGTGCAGGGTCTGCTGAGCAGTTCTTC. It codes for CASSAGSAEQFF.

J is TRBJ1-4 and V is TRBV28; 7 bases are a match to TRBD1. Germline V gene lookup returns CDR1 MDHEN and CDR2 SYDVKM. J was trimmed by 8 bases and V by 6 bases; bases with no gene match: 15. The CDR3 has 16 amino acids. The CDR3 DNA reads TGTGCCAGCAGATCCCACAAGGGGGCAGTGGGGGAAAAACTGTTTTTT. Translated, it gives CASRSHKGAVGEKLFF.

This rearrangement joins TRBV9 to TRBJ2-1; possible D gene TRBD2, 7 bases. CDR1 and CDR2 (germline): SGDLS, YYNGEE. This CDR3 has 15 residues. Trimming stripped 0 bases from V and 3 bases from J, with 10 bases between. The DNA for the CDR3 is TGTGCCAGCAGCGTAGCGGGGGGCCACTACAATGAGCAGTTCTTC. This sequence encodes CASSVAGGHYNEQFF.

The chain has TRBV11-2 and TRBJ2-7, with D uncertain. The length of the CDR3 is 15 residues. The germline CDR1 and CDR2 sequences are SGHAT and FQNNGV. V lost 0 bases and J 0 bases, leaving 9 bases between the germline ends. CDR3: CASSLEVADSYEQYF. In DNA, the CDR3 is TGTGCCAGCAGCTTAGAGGTTGCGGACTCCTACGAGCAGTACTTC.

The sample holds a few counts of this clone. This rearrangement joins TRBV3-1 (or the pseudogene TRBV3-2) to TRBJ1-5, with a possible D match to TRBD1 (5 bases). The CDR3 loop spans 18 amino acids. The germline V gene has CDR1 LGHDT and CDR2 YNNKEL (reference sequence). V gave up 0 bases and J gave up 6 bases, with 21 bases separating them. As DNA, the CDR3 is TGTGCCAGCAGCCAAGAGATGGGGCTTATTGGTCCAGGTCAGCCCCAGCATTTT. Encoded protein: CASSQEMGLIGPGQPQHF.

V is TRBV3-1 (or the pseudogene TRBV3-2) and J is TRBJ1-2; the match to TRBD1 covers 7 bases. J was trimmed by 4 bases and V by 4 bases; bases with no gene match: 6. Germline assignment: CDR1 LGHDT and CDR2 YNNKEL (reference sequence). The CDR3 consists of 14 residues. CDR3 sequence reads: CASSPYRGSYGYTF. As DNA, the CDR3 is TGTGCCAGCAGCCCCTACAGGGGAAGCTATGGCTACACCTTC.

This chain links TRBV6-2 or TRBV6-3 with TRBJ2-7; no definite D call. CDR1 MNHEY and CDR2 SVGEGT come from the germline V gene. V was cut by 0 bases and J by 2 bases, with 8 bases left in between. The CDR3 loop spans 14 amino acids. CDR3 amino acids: CASSYSSRPYEQYF. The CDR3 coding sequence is TGTGCCAGCAGTTACTCTAGCCGACCCTACGAGCAGTACTTC.

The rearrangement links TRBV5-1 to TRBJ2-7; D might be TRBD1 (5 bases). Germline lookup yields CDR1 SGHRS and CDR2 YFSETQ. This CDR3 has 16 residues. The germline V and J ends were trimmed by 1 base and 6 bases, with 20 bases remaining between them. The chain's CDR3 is CASSLSLVDTESEQYF. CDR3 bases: TGCGCCAGCAGCTTGAGTCTTGTGGACACAGAGTCCGAGCAGTACTTC.

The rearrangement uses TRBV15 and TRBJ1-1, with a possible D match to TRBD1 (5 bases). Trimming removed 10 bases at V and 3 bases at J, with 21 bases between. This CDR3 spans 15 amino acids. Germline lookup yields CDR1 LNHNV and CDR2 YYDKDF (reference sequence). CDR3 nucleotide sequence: TGTGCCATTCCAGGTAGGGGCGGAGAAGACACTGAAGCTTTCTTT. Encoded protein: CAIPGRGGEDTEAFF.

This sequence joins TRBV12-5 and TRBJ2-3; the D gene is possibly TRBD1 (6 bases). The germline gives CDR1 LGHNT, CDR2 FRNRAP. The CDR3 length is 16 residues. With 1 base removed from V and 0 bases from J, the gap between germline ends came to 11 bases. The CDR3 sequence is CASGLGIQGSTDTQYF. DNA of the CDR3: TGTGCTAGTGGTTTGGGGATACAGGGAAGCACAGATACGCAGTATTTT.

DNA for the CDR3: TGTGCCAGCAGCTTGGCATCCAATAGCAATCAGCCCCAGCATTTT. Encoded protein: CASSLASNSNQPQHF. The chain employs TRBV5-5 and TRBJ1-5, with unresolved D. V lost 0 bases to trimming and J lost 0 bases, with 7 bases between them. Germline-derived CDR1 and CDR2 are SGHKS and YYEKEE (reference sequence). The CDR3 runs 15 residues. The full variable domain, rest sourced from reference TRBV5-5 and TRBJ1-5, is DAGVTQSPTHLIKTRGQQVTLRCSPISGHKSVSWYQQVLGQGPQFIFQYYEKEERGRGNFPDRFSARQFPNYSSELNVNALLLGDSALYLCASSLASNSNQPQHFGDGTRLSIL.

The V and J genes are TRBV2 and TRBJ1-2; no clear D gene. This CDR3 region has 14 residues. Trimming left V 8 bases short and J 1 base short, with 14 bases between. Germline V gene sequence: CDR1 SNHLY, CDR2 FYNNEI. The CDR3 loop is CASSSPGVNYGYTF. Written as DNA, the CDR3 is TGTGCCAGCTCCAGCCCCGGGGTTAACTATGGCTACACCTTC. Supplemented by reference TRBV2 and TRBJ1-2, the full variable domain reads EPEVTQTPSHQVTQMGQEVILRCVPISNHLYFYWYRQILGQKVEFLVSFYNNEISEKSEIFDDQFSVERPDGSNFTLKIRSTKLEDSAMYFCASSSPGVNYGYTFGSGTRLTVV.

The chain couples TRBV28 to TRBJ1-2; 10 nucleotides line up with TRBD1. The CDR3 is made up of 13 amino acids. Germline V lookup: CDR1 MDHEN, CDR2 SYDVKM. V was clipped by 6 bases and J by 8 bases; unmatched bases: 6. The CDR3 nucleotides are TGTGCCAGCAGCCTGACAGGGGGCTGGGGCTACACCTTC. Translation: CASSLTGGWGYTF.

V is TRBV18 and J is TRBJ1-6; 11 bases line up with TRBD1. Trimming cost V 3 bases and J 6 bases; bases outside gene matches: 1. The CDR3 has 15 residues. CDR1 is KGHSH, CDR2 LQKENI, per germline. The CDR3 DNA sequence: TGTGCCAGCTCACCCGGACAGGGGGCTAATTCACCCCTCCACTTT. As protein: CASSPGQGANSPLHF.

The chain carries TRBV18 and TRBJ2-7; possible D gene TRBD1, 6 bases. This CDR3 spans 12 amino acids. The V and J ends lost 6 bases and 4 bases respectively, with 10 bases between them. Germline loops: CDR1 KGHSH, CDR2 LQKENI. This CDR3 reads CASSGTSYEQYF. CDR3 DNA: TGTGCCAGCTCCGGGACATCTTACGAGCAGTACTTC.

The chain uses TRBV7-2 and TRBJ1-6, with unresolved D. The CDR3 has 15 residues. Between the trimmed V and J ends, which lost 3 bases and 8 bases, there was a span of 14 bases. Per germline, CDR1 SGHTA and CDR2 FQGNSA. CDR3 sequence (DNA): TGTGCCAGCAGCTTCCAGTTGTCAGTCGATTCACCCCTCCACTTT. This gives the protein CASSFQLSVDSPLHF. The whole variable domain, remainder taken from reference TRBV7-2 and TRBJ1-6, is GAGVSQSPSNKVTEKGKDVELRCDPISGHTALYWYRQSLGQGLEFLIYFQGNSAPDKSGLPSDRFSAERTGGSVSTLTIQRTQQEDSAVYLCASSFQLSVDSPLHFGNGTRLTVT.

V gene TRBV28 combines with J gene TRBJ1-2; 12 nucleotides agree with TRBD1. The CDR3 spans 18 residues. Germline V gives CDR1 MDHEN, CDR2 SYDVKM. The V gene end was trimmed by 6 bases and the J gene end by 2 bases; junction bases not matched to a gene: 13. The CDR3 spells CASRHPPGQGAINYGYTF. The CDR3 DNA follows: TGTGCCAGCAGGCACCCCCCGGGACAGGGGGCGATAAACTATGGCTACACCTTC.